One and the same sample provided the 2 T cell receptor beta chains below, sequenced in a study of blood T cell repertoires in COVID-19. Assay used: immunoSEQ multiplex PCR; TCRdb lists only in-frame clones, some missing. The sample yields tens of thousands of clones, 80% to 90% seen once. Sample: peripheral blood. All receptors come from a man aged 35 to 55 with acute or convalescent COVID-19.

The CDR3 protein is CASSTGQPRNTIYF. DNA for the CDR3: TGCGCCAGCAGCACTGGACAGCCAAGAAACACCATATATTTT. The chain is built from TRBV5-1 and TRBJ1-3, with D possibly matching TRBD1 (6 bases). Germline CDR1 and CDR2: SGHRS and YFSETQ. The CDR3 spans 14 residues. Trimming left V 4 bases short and J 5 bases short, with 13 bases between.

This chain joins TRBV10-3 and TRBJ1-2; maybe TRBD1 (6 bases). Looked up from germline, CDR1 is ENHRY and CDR2 is SYGVKD. The CDR3 has 15 amino acids. V shed 2 bases and J shed 4 bases, with 14 bases lying between them. CDR3 in DNA: TGTGCCATCAGTGAGCGGGACATATCCGTCTATGGCTACACCTTC. Translated, it gives CAISERDISVYGYTF.